The subject of this entry is one TCR beta chain. What it binds is not known. The sample is drawn from a study of cytomegalovirus exposure and HLA in healthy donors. Study findings and constraints: Excluded: some indistinguishable V segments such as TRBV6-2 and TRBV6-3.

PCR used 60 Vbeta primers and 13 Jbeta primers. Generated by immunoSEQ multiplex PCR, the TCRdb table keeps only in-frame clones and is missing some. This sample yields fewer than 40,000 clones, of which 80% to 90% are seen a single time; about 4% belongs to the top ten. This CDR3 has 13 residues. V was pared by 6 bases and J by 7 bases, with 10 bases between. The germline gives CDR1 MNHNS, CDR2 SASEGT. The J gene is TRBJ1-6, the V gene TRBV6-1; no firm D call. Sequences were obtained from PBMCs. This clonotype was obtained from a woman younger than 35 in good health and CMV-seronegative. The chain's CDR3 is CASRQETNSPLHF. For the CDR3, the DNA is TGTGCCAGCAGGCAGGAAACAAATTCACCCCTCCACTTT.